This T cell receptor (beta chain) was recovered during a study of memory CD4+ T cells and cytomegalovirus serostatus. On the study more broadly: Of the healthy Belgian adults, fewer than 10 were CMV seropositive and 24 seronegative. General observations from the study: Of under 200 reported CMV TCRbeta sequences, 67 were found in memory CD4+ repertoires.

Profiled with immunoSEQ multiplex PCR; TCRdb holds only in-frame clones, not every one. The profile covers about 75,000 clones, with 78% appearing a single time and roughly 2.6% taken by the ten largest. Single viable CD3+CD4+CD8-CD45RO+ cells were sorted as the memory CD4+ T cells. CMV serostatus came from serum IgG against pp150, pp28, p38, p52. CD4+ T cells were isolated by positive magnetic selection. This clone is labeled medium-sized. Its antigen is still unknown. This same CDR3 is encoded by further DNA sequences in the sample. This TCR derives from an adult in good health and CMV-seropositive. Sequenced material: memory CD4+ T cells from blood.

CDR3 coding DNA: TGTGCCAGCAACTCAGGAGGGTCTAACTATGGCTACACCTTC. This codes for CASNSGGSNYGYTF. This sequence joins TRBV7-9 and TRBJ1-2, with D unresolved. Germline V CDR1 and CDR2: SEHNR, FQNEAQ (reference sequence). V lost 7 bases and J lost 0, with 12 bases in between. The CDR3 sequence is 14 residues long.